What follows describes a single T cell receptor beta chain. The sample belongs to a study of blood T cell repertoires in COVID-19. Study-level information: The United States, Italy and Spain supplied acute and convalescent COVID-19 samples. Nucleic acid was either cDNA or gDNA, and it came from T cells, B-cell-depleted T cells, or PBMCs.

The protocol was immunoSEQ multiplex PCR, while the TCRdb copy is restricted to in-frame clones and leaves out a portion. The data show around 220,000 clones, 84% seen once. J lost 1 base, V lost 5 bases, and 5 bases had no gene match. Germline assignment: CDR1 SEHNR and CDR2 FQNEAQ (reference sequence). The CDR3 length is 15 residues. This chain uses TRBV7-9 with TRBJ1-3; TRBD1 agrees at 7 bases. Sequencing input: peripheral blood. This receptor was obtained from a woman aged 80 or over with COVID-19, enrolled during active disease. CDR3 coding DNA: TGTGCCAGCAGCCGACAGGGTAATTCTGGAAACACCATATATTTT. It translates to CASSRQGNSGNTIYF.